The 30 T cell receptor beta chains reported below all come from one sample, sequenced in a study of response to subunit inactivated influenza vaccine. MiXCR, applied by TCRdb to the RT-PCR reads, yields one record per CDR3 protein. This table holds about 700,000 distinct CDR3 sequences, approximately 15% found once. The sequenced sample was PBMCs from blood, obtained 14 to 15 days before vaccination. The receptors come from a man aged 50-60 years who received an inactivated influenza vaccine.

This clonotype occurred many times. The V and J genes are TRBV5-1 and TRBJ2-3; D is undetermined. Germline CDR1 is SGHRS and CDR2 is YFSETQ. This CDR3 comprises 13 residues. V shed 4 bases and J shed 3 bases, with 9 bases lying between them. The DNA of the CDR3 is TGCGCCAGCAGCCCTCCCTGGACAGATACGCAGTATTTT. The encoded protein is CASSPPWTDTQYF.

This chain uses TRBV20-1 with TRBJ2-7; TRBD1 matches at 10 bases. The V gene's germline CDR1 is DFQATT and CDR2 SNEGSKA (reference sequence). This CDR3 has 13 amino acids. V lost 5 bases, J lost 3 bases, and 4 bases stayed unmatched. The CDR3 sequence is CSARTGGLYEQYF. The CDR3 DNA follows: TGCAGTGCTCGGACAGGGGGACTCTACGAGCAGTACTTC.

This clonotype has more than one count but fewer than ten. This chain links TRBV20-1 with TRBJ1-5; D call uncertain. Trimming took 3 bases from V and 8 from J, leaving 11 bases between them. Germline V gene data show CDR1 as DFQATT and CDR2 as SNEGSKA (reference sequence). CDR3 length equals 12 residues. As DNA, the CDR3 is TGCAGTGCTAGGCAGGCGGCCAAGCCCCAGCATTTT. Its translation: CSARQAAKPQHF.

As regards this clonotype: Since a much larger clone is just one base distant, this may be a read error. The chain links TRBV29-1 to TRBJ1-4; 7 positions agree with TRBD1. Germline CDR1 reads SQVTM; CDR2 reads ANQGSEA. CDR3 length equals 13 residues. DNA for the CDR3: TGCAGCGTCCGGACAGGAGATAATGATAAACTGTTTTTT. Its translation is CSVRTGDNDKLFF. The full variable domain, rest sourced from reference TRBV29-1 and TRBJ1-4, is SAVISQKPSRDICQRGTSLTIQCQVDSQVTMMFWYRQQPGQSLTLIATANQGSEATYESGFVIDKFPISRPNLTFSTLTVSNMSPEDSSIYLCSVRTGDNDKLFFGSGTQLSVL.

In this sample, this clonotype turned up many times. The junction departs from germline at one end; a sequencing error may be responsible. The chain has TRBV6-1 and TRBJ1-2, with 8 nucleotides matching TRBD1. CDR3 length: 15 amino acids. The germline gives CDR1 MNHNS, CDR2 SASEGT. The CDR3 here is CASSTTDRALNGYTF. The CDR3 coding sequence is TGTGCCAGCAGTACCACGGACAGGGCCCTCAATGGGTACACCTTC.

There are a few counts of this clonotype. The chain employs TRBV7-8 and TRBJ1-2, with D uncertain. This CDR3 has 16 residues. With 5 bases removed from V and 0 bases from J, the gap between germline ends came to 16 bases. The germline V gene has CDR1 SGHVS and CDR2 FQNEAQ. CDR3 region: CASSPTGILSNYGYTF. DNA for the CDR3: TGTGCCAGCAGCCCCACGGGCATCCTCTCTAACTATGGCTACACCTTC.

In this sample, this clonotype turned up many times. The chain has TRBV20-1 and TRBJ2-1; 11 nucleotides agree with TRBD2. Germline CDR1 is DFQATT and CDR2 is SNEGSKA (reference sequence). The J segment lost 8 bases and the V segment lost 5 bases, leaving 8 bases of the junction unmatched. This CDR3 is 14 amino acids long. The CDR3 sequence is CSAYSGGAFDEQFF. The CDR3 DNA reads as TGCAGTGCTTATAGCGGGGGGGCCTTTGATGAGCAGTTCTTC.

CDR3 nucleotide sequence: TGTGCCGGAGAGCGTCCGAACACCGGGGAGCTGTTTTTT. Encoded protein: CAGERPNTGELFF. This chain uses TRBV7-9 with TRBJ2-2; no firm D call. Germline loops: CDR1 SEHNR, CDR2 FQNEAQ (reference sequence). V was cut by 11 bases and J by 0 bases, with 10 bases left in between. This CDR3 is built from 13 residues.

The chain has TRBV5-1 and TRBJ2-5, with D perhaps matching TRBD2 (6 bases). The germline CDR1 and CDR2 sequences are SGHRS and YFSETQ. CDR3 size: 15 residues. Trimming removed 2 bases at V and 1 base at J, with 12 bases between. The CDR3 nucleotides are TGCGCCAGCAGCTTAGGGTGGGAGGCCCAAGAGACCCAGTACTTC. Encoded protein: CASSLGWEAQETQYF.

In this sample, this clonotype turned up a few times. The chain has TRBV29-1 and TRBJ1-1; TRBD1 is a possible D gene (5 bases). The V and J ends lost 6 bases and 5 bases respectively, with 16 bases between them. The CDR3 length is 13 residues. The germline V gene encodes CDR1 SQVTM and CDR2 ANQGSEA. The CDR3 here is CSVAEGPDTEAFF. CDR3 nucleotide sequence: TGCAGCGTGGCCGAGGGACCGGATACTGAAGCTTTCTTT.

About this clonotype itself: One junction end disagrees with the germline gene, perhaps due to a read error. This chain links TRBV11-2 with TRBJ2-3, with D hard to call. The CDR3 runs to 16 residues. Germline V gene data show CDR1 as SGHAT and CDR2 as FQNNGV. CDR3 DNA: TGTGCCAGCAGCTCCCTCAGAGGCCAAAGCACAGTTACGCAGTATTTT. Encoded protein: CASSSLRGQSTVTQYF.

This clonotype was seen a few times. The chain carries TRBV7-2 and TRBJ2-1, with D unresolved. The CDR3 has 11 amino acids. The germline V gene has CDR1 SGHTA and CDR2 FQGNSA. Trimming removed 5 bases from V and 9 bases from J, with 8 bases in between. The CDR3 loop is CASSRAIEQFF. CDR3 DNA sequence: TGTGCCAGCAGCCGGGCCATTGAGCAGTTCTTC.

The V gene is TRBV9, the J gene TRBJ1-2, with D perhaps TRBD1 (5 bases). Germline V CDR1 and CDR2: SGDLS, YYNGEE. Trimming shortened V by 2 bases and J by 1 base, and 12 bases separated the two germline ends. The CDR3 sequence is 15 residues long. The CDR3 DNA is TGTGCCAGCAGCGTCGGGGGAAACCTTAACTATGGCTACACCTTC. This gives the protein CASSVGGNLNYGYTF.

The rearrangement joins TRBV27 to TRBJ2-1; D assignment may be TRBD1 or TRBD2 (5 bases each). The CDR3 totals 16 residues. Trimming removed 3 bases at V and 0 bases at J, with 12 bases between. CDR1 and CDR2 from the germline V gene are MNHEY and SMNVEV (reference sequence). The CDR3 here is CASSFGGPSSYNEQFF. CDR3 DNA: TGTGCCAGCAGTTTTGGGGGACCCAGCTCCTACAATGAGCAGTTCTTC.

In this sample, this clonotype turned up a few times. The chain recombines TRBV12-3 or TRBV12-4 with TRBJ2-1; tentative D call: TRBD1 (6 bases). The CDR3 length is 14 residues. The ends were cut back, 6 bases at V and 13 bases at J, with 22 bases in the middle. The CDR3 DNA is TGTGCCAGCAGCCAAGGGCCAGGGGCGCCTTTTCAGTTCTTC. It encodes CASSQGPGAPFQFF.

This clonotype was counted many times. The chain recombines TRBV9 with TRBJ1-1; possibly TRBD1 for D (5 bases). Per the germline V gene, CDR1 is SGDLS and CDR2 is YYNGEE. The CDR3 consists of 11 residues. V was clipped by 7 bases and J by 5 bases, with 9 bases between them. The CDR3 DNA follows: TGTGCCAGCGGCCGGGGGACTGAAGCTTTCTTT. Amino acids: CASGRGTEAFF.

The V call is TRBV3-1, the J call TRBJ2-7; D might be TRBD1 (6 bases). Per the germline V gene, CDR1 is LGHDT and CDR2 is YNNKEL (reference sequence). There are 15 residues in the CDR3. V lost 0 bases and J 4 bases, leaving 13 bases between the germline ends. The DNA of the CDR3 is TGTGCCAGCAGCCAAGACCTCGGACAGATATACGAGCAGTACTTC. It yields the protein CASSQDLGQIYEQYF.

The rearrangement links TRBV6-2 or TRBV6-3 to TRBJ2-1; the match to TRBD2 covers 9 bases. The V and J ends lost 5 bases and 6 bases, in that order; junction bases with no gene match: 5. Germline V CDR1 and CDR2: MNHEY, SVGEGT. The CDR3 is made up of 14 amino acids. The CDR3 is CASSEGLASNEQFF. The CDR3 DNA reads as TGTGCCAGCAGTGAGGGACTAGCCAGCAATGAGCAGTTCTTC.

The chain uses TRBV5-1 and TRBJ2-1, with 10 positions matching TRBD2. The germline CDR1 and CDR2 sequences are SGHRS and YFSETQ. The V gene end was trimmed by 4 bases and the J gene end by 8 bases; junction bases not matched to a gene: 9. The CDR3 covers 15 residues. CDR3 in DNA: TGCGCCAGCAGCGAGCGGCCTAGCGGGAGTTATGAGCAGTTCTTC. Protein product: CASSERPSGSYEQFF.

This clonotype was seen a few times. V is TRBV5-1 and J is TRBJ2-1; TRBD2 matches 8 bases. The length of the CDR3 is 15 residues. The trim removed 3 bases at V and 3 bases at J, leaving 5 bases unmatched. The germline CDR1 and CDR2 sequences are SGHRS and YFSETQ. Here the CDR3 DNA reads TGCGCCAGCAGCTGGACCGGGACTAGCTACAATGAGCAGTTCTTC. This codes for CASSWTGTSYNEQFF.

The table lists this clonotype with many counts. V is TRBV24-1 and J is TRBJ2-1; a possible D gene is TRBD2 (6 bases). Trimming removed 5 bases at V and 8 bases at J, with 12 bases between. The CDR3 covers 13 residues. Germline CDR1 is KGHDR and CDR2 is SFDVKD. The CDR3 is CATSGGGVDEQFF. CDR3 DNA sequence: TGTGCCACCAGTGGAGGAGGGGTCGATGAGCAGTTCTTC.

This clonotype was detected ten times or more. The chain has TRBV29-1 and TRBJ2-2; a possible D gene is TRBD1 (5 bases). The length of the CDR3 is 14 residues. Germline V gene sequence: CDR1 SQVTM, CDR2 ANQGSEA. The CDR3 here is CGFQEQGITGELFF. The CDR3 nucleotides read TGCGGATTCCAGGAGCAGGGAATCACCGGGGAGCTGTTTTTT.

The chain combines TRBV20-1 with TRBJ2-6; the D is unclear. With 5 bases removed from V and 0 bases from J, the gap between germline ends came to 8 bases. The CDR3 sequence is 14 residues long. From germline, CDR1 is DFQATT and CDR2 SNEGSKA (reference sequence). This chain's CDR3 is CSAGSASGANVLTF. CDR3 coding DNA: TGCAGTGCTGGGTCCGCCTCTGGGGCCAACGTCCTGACTTTC.

This clonotype has at least ten counts. J is TRBJ2-1 and V is TRBV20-1; TRBD2 is a possible D gene (5 bases). V was clipped by 5 bases and J by 10 bases, with 12 bases between them. CDR1 DFQATT and CDR2 SNEGSKA come from the germline V gene (reference sequence). The length of the CDR3 is 11 residues. In DNA form, the CDR3 reads TGCAGTGCTCGGATGGTAGCGGAGCAGTTCTTC. Translated, it gives CSARMVAEQFF.

This clonotype was detected only a few times. The rearrangement links TRBV2 to TRBJ2-5, with D maybe TRBD1 (6 bases). Trimming pared 2 bases from V and 5 bases from J, leaving 9 bases between. This CDR3 spans 13 amino acids. The germline gives CDR1 SNHLY, CDR2 FYNNEI. Here the CDR3 reads CASSENQGETQYF. The CDR3 region has the DNA TGTGCCAGCAGTGAAAATCAGGGGGAGACCCAGTACTTC.

This clonotype was counted at least ten times. The chain recombines TRBV29-1 with TRBJ2-1; possible D gene TRBD1, 6 bases. Trimming stripped 7 bases from V and 3 bases from J, with 16 bases between. CDR1 and CDR2 from the germline V gene are SQVTM and ANQGSEA. This CDR3 is built from 14 residues. DNA of the CDR3: TGCAGCGGATTCCTGGACAGCAGCTACAATGAGCAGTTCTTC. Translated: CSGFLDSSYNEQFF.

The table lists this clonotype with a few counts. This chain links TRBV12-3 or TRBV12-4 with TRBJ2-7; no firm D call. Deletions cut 2 bases from V and 2 bases from J, with 13 bases between. The CDR3 is 15 amino acids. The CDR3 bases are TGTGCCAGCAGTTTACTTAGTGTCCAGGCCTACGAGCAGTACTTC. It translates to CASSLLSVQAYEQYF.

The J gene is TRBJ2-3, the V gene TRBV28; 7 bases align to TRBD1. Trimming at V came to 3 bases and at J to 4 bases, leaving 16 bases not matched to a gene. The CDR3 is 18 amino acids. The germline gives CDR1 MDHEN, CDR2 SYDVKM. The CDR3 sequence is CASSLVLGVDRDPDTQYF. The CDR3 DNA reads TGTGCCAGCAGTTTGGTCCTTGGGGTAGACAGGGATCCAGATACGCAGTATTTT.

The sample holds a few counts of this clonotype. The V call is TRBV12-3 or TRBV12-4, the J call TRBJ2-4, with D unclear. The CDR3 runs to 14 residues. Trimming shortened V by 7 bases and J by 0 bases, and 10 bases separated the two germline ends. This chain's CDR3 is CASTLDVAKNIQYF. Here the CDR3 DNA reads TGTGCCAGCACCCTGGACGTAGCCAAAAACATTCAGTACTTC.

J is TRBJ2-2 and V is TRBV9; D is perhaps TRBD1 (5 bases). This CDR3 region has 16 residues. Trimming took off 0 bases at V and 4 bases at J, with 13 bases between the two ends. Germline V gene data show CDR1 as SGDLS and CDR2 as YYNGEE. CDR3 residues: CASSVATGRATGELFF. CDR3 DNA sequence: TGTGCCAGCAGCGTAGCAACGGGCAGGGCCACCGGGGAGCTGTTTTTT.